Below are 23 T cell receptor beta chains sequenced from a single sample in a study of cytotoxic CD8 clonotypes in ibrutinib-treated CLL. The method was immunoSEQ multiplex PCR; TCRdb's version includes in-frame clones alone and lacks a portion of them. The table includes about 270,000 clones, roughly three quarters detected once. The source material was PBMCs, sampled at disease progression, from a patient treated with ibrutinib. These receptors were obtained from a human donor with chronic lymphocytic leukemia.

This chain joins TRBV5-1 and TRBJ1-5; no clear D gene. The V end was cut by 2 bases, the J end by 3 bases, with 9 bases between. Germline-derived CDR1 and CDR2 are SGHRS and YFSETQ. This CDR3 region has 14 residues. The CDR3 protein is CASSLSGNNQPQHF. Here the CDR3 DNA reads TGCGCCAGCAGCTTATCAGGCAACAATCAGCCCCAGCATTTT.

This chain links TRBV9 with TRBJ1-4, with D uncertain. This CDR3 has 16 residues. Germline CDR1 reads SGDLS; CDR2 reads YYNGEE. V was shortened by 5 bases and J by 2 bases, with 16 bases between the two germline ends. The CDR3 DNA is TGTGCCAGCAGAGCCCCCGTGGGTGCTACTAATGAAAAACTGTTTTTT. Residues: CASRAPVGATNEKLFF.

The rearrangement uses TRBV18 and TRBJ2-5; D not certain. Germline values: CDR1 KGHSH, CDR2 LQKENI. This CDR3 is 13 amino acids long. V shed 5 bases and J shed 1 base, with 8 bases lying between them. DNA for the CDR3: TGTGCCAGCTCAACGCCAGTCCAAGAGACCCAGTACTTC. The encoded protein is CASSTPVQETQYF.

The chain is built from TRBV4-1 and TRBJ2-5; 7 nucleotides agree with TRBD2. In germline, CDR1 is MGHRA, CDR2 YSYEKL. The CDR3 is made up of 15 amino acids. V lost 2 bases, J lost 2 bases, and 5 bases stayed unmatched. The CDR3 loop reads CASSQRRGSQETQYF. The DNA of the CDR3 is TGCGCCAGCAGCCAACGGCGGGGGTCACAAGAGACCCAGTACTTC.

The sample holds a few counts of this clone. The rearrangement links TRBV29-1 to TRBJ1-1; D remains unclear. V lost 5 bases, J lost 2 bases, and 9 bases lay in between. The CDR3 extends over 12 amino acids. From germline, CDR1 is SQVTM and CDR2 ANQGSEA. DNA of the CDR3: TGCAGCGTTTATGGAGCTAACACTGAAGCTTTCTTT. Its translation: CSVYGANTEAFF.

V gene TRBV2 combines with J gene TRBJ1-2, with 7 nucleotides matching TRBD1. The CDR3 consists of 14 residues. V lost 1 base and J lost 4; bases outside the gene matches: 3. In germline, CDR1 is SNHLY, CDR2 FYNNEI. CDR3 bases: TGTGCCAGCAGTGAAGGGGACAGCGCCTATGGCTACACCTTC. Translating it yields CASSEGDSAYGYTF.

The J gene is TRBJ2-1, the V gene TRBV2; 9 positions agree with TRBD2. CDR3 length equals 13 residues. The germline V gene encodes CDR1 SNHLY and CDR2 FYNNEI. V was pared by 3 bases and J by 10 bases, with 4 bases of the junction left unmatched. In DNA form, the CDR3 reads TGTGCCAGCAGTGAGGCAGCGGGGGGCGAGCAGTTCTTC. It yields the protein CASSEAAGGEQFF.

The chain is built from TRBV15 and TRBJ1-5; D is unresolved. The CDR3 spans 14 residues. Trimming shortened V by 5 bases and J by 9 bases, and 17 bases separated the two germline ends. In germline, CDR1 is LNHNV, CDR2 YYDKDF (reference sequence). This chain's CDR3 is CATSRPDFGAPQHF. The CDR3 nucleotides read TGTGCCACCAGCCGCCCGGACTTCGGTGCGCCCCAGCATTTT.

The table lists this clone with a count of one. The chain carries TRBV23-1 and TRBJ2-5; 11 bases are a match to TRBD2. TRBV23-1 is labeled an ORF, and its function is uncertain. The junction had 13 bases not matched to a gene; V was cut back by 4 bases and J by 0 bases. The length of the CDR3 is 19 residues. The DNA for the CDR3 is TGCGCCAGCAGTCCGGAGGTGGGAGGGACTAGCGGCTACCAAGAGACCCAGTACTTC. Its translation: CASSPEVGGTSGYQETQYF.

The chain links TRBV28 to TRBJ2-1, with unresolved D. The ends were cut back, 5 bases at V and 1 base at J, with 6 bases in the middle. The CDR3 has 13 residues. Germline lookup yields CDR1 MDHEN and CDR2 SYDVKM. This chain's CDR3 is CASSASSYNEQFF. The CDR3, as DNA: TGTGCCAGCAGTGCCTCTTCCTACAATGAGCAGTTCTTC.

The J gene is TRBJ2-3, the V gene TRBV18; D is undetermined. Per germline, CDR1 KGHSH and CDR2 LQKENI. The V and J ends lost 3 bases and 3 bases respectively, with 10 bases between them. CDR3 length: 14 residues. The CDR3: CASSPPGLTDTQYF. The CDR3 DNA sequence: TGTGCCAGCTCACCCCCGGGTTTGACAGATACGCAGTATTTT.

CDR3 coding DNA: TGCGCCAGCAGCTCCTCCGGGACTAACTATGGCTACACCTTC. Translating it yields CASSSSGTNYGYTF. The rearrangement joins TRBV5-1 to TRBJ1-2; D gene ambiguous. Germline CDR1 and CDR2: SGHRS and YFSETQ. The CDR3 runs to 14 residues. Between the trimmed V and J ends, which lost 3 bases and 0 bases, there was a span of 9 bases.

This clone is a singleton in its sample. This chain uses TRBV5-6 with TRBJ2-7; 8 bases line up with TRBD2. This CDR3 region has 15 residues. The germline CDR1 and CDR2 sequences are SGHDT and YYEEEE. V gave up 2 bases and J gave up 1 base; unmatched junction bases: 5. The CDR3 region has the DNA TGTGCCAGCAGCTTTAGGACTAGCTGGTCCTACGAGCAGTACTTC. It translates to CASSFRTSWSYEQYF. The entire variable domain, with the rest obtained from reference TRBV5-6 and TRBJ2-7, is as follows: DAGVTQSPTHLIKTRGQQVTLRCSPKSGHDTVSWYQQALGQGPQFIFQYYEEEERQRGNFPDRFSGHQFPNYSSELNVNALLLGDSALYLCASSFRTSWSYEQYFGPGTRLTVT.

The chain combines TRBV25-1 with TRBJ2-3; a weak D match, TRBD1 (5 bases). Deletions cut 1 base from V and 3 bases from J, with 17 bases between. The CDR3 covers 17 residues. The germline V gene encodes CDR1 MGHDK and CDR2 SYGVNS. This CDR3 reads CASSEFHRRAGTDTQYF. CDR3 coding DNA: TGTGCCAGCAGTGAATTTCACAGGCGAGCTGGAACAGATACGCAGTATTTT.

This rearrangement joins TRBV10-3 to TRBJ2-2; 12 bases are a match to TRBD2. Germline lookup yields CDR1 ENHRY and CDR2 SYGVKD. Trimming at V came to 6 bases and at J to 5 bases, leaving 4 bases not matched to a gene. This CDR3 region has 15 residues. The CDR3 nucleotides read TGTGCCATCAGCCCCGGACTAGCGGGAACCGGGGAGCTGTTTTTT. This translates into CAISPGLAGTGELFF.

V is TRBV5-1 and J is TRBJ1-2; D perhaps matches TRBD1 (6 bases). The V end lost 2 bases, the J end lost 1 base, and 15 bases lay between the germline ends. CDR1 and CDR2 from the germline V gene are SGHRS and YFSETQ. The CDR3 contains 16 residues. Written as DNA, the CDR3 is TGCGCCAGCAGCTTCCAATGGGTGGACAGTAACTATGGCTACACCTTC. As protein: CASSFQWVDSNYGYTF.

In its sample, this clone was seen a few times. This chain uses TRBV9 with TRBJ2-2; 8 nucleotides match TRBD2. The ends lost 1 base at V and 6 bases at J; junction bases unmatched: 8. CDR3 length equals 16 residues. Per the germline V gene, CDR1 is SGDLS and CDR2 is YYNGEE. CDR3 nucleotides: TGTGCCAGCAGCGTAATGAGCGGGAGATCGGCCGGGGAGCTGTTTTTT. Its protein is CASSVMSGRSAGELFF.

The chain couples TRBV29-1 to TRBJ1-1; 9 positions agree with TRBD1. Germline CDR1 reads SQVTM; CDR2 reads ANQGSEA. The CDR3 is 14 amino acids. With V trimmed by 7 bases and J by 4 bases, 10 bases remained unmatched. CDR3 nucleotide sequence: TGCAGCGCCAGCGACAGGGGGGGAAGCACTGAAGCTTTCTTT. This encodes CSASDRGGSTEAFF.

This clone came up a few times. V gene TRBV4-1 combines with J gene TRBJ2-7, with a tentative D call TRBD2 (6 bases). Trimming took 6 bases from V and 0 from J, leaving 18 bases between them. CDR1 MGHRA and CDR2 YSYEKL come from the germline V gene. The CDR3 totals 16 residues. The CDR3 loop reads CASSRVGGSGSYEQYF. DNA for the CDR3: TGCGCCAGCAGTCGGGTAGGAGGGTCCGGCTCCTACGAGCAGTACTTC.

V gene TRBV9 combines with J gene TRBJ2-1; perhaps TRBD2 as D (6 bases). Trimming removed 0 bases from V and 0 bases from J, with 13 bases in between. The CDR3 runs 17 residues. Germline V gene lookup returns CDR1 SGDLS and CDR2 YYNGEE. CDR3 amino acids: CASSVELRGSSYNEQFF. The CDR3 bases are TGTGCCAGCAGCGTAGAACTACGGGGGAGCTCCTACAATGAGCAGTTCTTC.

The chain has TRBV5-1 and TRBJ2-3; TRBD2 is a possible D gene (6 bases). Germline CDR1 and CDR2: SGHRS and YFSETQ. This CDR3 region has 15 residues. Trimming took 1 base from V and 3 from J, leaving 12 bases between them. Here the CDR3 DNA reads TGCGCCAGCAGCTTGCGGCTAGCGCATACAGATACGCAGTATTTT. It translates to CASSLRLAHTDTQYF.

As DNA, the CDR3 is TGTGCCAGCAGCCCCTCACAGGGAAGGGGCTCTGGAAACACCATATATTTT. Translation gives CASSPSQGRGSGNTIYF. The genes are TRBV7-9 and TRBJ1-3; the D gene is possibly TRBD1 (6 bases). Between the trimmed V and J ends, which lost 5 bases and 0 bases, there was a span of 17 bases. Germline assignment: CDR1 SEHNR and CDR2 FQNEAQ (reference sequence). The CDR3 is 17 residues long.

The chain combines TRBV5-4 with TRBJ2-3; no firm D call. The CDR3 has 14 amino acids. V lost 1 base to trimming and J lost 2 bases, with 8 bases between them. CDR1 and CDR2 from the germline V gene are SGHNT and YYREEE (reference sequence). CDR3 sequence: CASSLFSYTDTQYF. DNA of the CDR3: TGTGCCAGCAGCTTGTTTTCGTACACAGATACGCAGTATTTT.